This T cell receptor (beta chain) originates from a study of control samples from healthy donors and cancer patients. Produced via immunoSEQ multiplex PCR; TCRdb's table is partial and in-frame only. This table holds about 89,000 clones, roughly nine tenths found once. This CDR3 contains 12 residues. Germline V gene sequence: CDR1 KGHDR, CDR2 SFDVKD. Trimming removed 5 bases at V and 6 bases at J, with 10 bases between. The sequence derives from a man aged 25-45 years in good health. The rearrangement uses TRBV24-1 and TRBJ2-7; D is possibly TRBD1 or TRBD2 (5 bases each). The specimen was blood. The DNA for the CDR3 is TGTGCCACCAGTGTCGTGGGGACCGAGCAGTACTTC. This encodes CATSVVGTEQYF.